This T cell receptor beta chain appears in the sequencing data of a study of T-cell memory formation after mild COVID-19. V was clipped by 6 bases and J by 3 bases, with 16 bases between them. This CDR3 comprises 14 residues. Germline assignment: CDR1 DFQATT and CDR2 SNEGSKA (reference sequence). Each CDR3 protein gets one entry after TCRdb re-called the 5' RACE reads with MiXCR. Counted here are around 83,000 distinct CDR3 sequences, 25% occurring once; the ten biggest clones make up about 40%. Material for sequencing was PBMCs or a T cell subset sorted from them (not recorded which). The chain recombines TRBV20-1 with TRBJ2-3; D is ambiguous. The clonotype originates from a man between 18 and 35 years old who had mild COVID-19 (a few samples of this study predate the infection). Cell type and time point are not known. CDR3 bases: TGCAGTGCCCGAGGACCCGCCGTAACAGATACGCAGTATTTT. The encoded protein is CSARGPAVTDTQYF.